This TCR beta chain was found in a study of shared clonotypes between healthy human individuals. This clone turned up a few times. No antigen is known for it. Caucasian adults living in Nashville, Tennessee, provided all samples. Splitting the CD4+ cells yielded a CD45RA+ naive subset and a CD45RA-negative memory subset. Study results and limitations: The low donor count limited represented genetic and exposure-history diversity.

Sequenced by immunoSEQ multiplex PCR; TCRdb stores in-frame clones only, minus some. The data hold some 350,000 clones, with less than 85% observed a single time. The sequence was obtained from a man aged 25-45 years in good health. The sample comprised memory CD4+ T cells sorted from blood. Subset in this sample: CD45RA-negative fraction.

The CDR3 region is CASSPYSYEQYF. The CDR3 DNA sequence: TGTGCCAGCTCACCCTACTCCTACGAGCAGTACTTC. The rearrangement joins TRBV18 to TRBJ2-7; D is uncertain. CDR1 and CDR2 (germline): KGHSH, LQKENI. Trimming took off 3 bases at V and 0 bases at J, with 3 bases between the two ends. The CDR3 sequence is 12 residues long.